This TCR beta chain was captured by sequencing in a study of monozygotic twins with inflammatory bowel disease. Used for each TCR library was about 3.5 ug of total RNA. A 6-nucleotide sample barcode was carried by the UMIs, which template switching added. From the 5' RACE reads, TCRdb lists one entry per CDR3 protein and no DNA. The table counts approximately 330,000 distinct CDR3 sequences; 2% to 2.5% lies in the top ten. The CDR3 length is 15 residues. Germline V gene lookup returns CDR1 LGHNA and CDR2 YSLEER. This sequence was found in a human donor with ulcerative colitis or Crohn's disease, or a healthy co-twin of an affected twin (not recorded which). Source material: blood. The chain links TRBV4-3 to TRBJ2-5; TCRdb gives TRBD2 as the D gene, but with no DNA this cannot be confirmed. The CDR3 sequence is CASSQDPLVGETQYF.